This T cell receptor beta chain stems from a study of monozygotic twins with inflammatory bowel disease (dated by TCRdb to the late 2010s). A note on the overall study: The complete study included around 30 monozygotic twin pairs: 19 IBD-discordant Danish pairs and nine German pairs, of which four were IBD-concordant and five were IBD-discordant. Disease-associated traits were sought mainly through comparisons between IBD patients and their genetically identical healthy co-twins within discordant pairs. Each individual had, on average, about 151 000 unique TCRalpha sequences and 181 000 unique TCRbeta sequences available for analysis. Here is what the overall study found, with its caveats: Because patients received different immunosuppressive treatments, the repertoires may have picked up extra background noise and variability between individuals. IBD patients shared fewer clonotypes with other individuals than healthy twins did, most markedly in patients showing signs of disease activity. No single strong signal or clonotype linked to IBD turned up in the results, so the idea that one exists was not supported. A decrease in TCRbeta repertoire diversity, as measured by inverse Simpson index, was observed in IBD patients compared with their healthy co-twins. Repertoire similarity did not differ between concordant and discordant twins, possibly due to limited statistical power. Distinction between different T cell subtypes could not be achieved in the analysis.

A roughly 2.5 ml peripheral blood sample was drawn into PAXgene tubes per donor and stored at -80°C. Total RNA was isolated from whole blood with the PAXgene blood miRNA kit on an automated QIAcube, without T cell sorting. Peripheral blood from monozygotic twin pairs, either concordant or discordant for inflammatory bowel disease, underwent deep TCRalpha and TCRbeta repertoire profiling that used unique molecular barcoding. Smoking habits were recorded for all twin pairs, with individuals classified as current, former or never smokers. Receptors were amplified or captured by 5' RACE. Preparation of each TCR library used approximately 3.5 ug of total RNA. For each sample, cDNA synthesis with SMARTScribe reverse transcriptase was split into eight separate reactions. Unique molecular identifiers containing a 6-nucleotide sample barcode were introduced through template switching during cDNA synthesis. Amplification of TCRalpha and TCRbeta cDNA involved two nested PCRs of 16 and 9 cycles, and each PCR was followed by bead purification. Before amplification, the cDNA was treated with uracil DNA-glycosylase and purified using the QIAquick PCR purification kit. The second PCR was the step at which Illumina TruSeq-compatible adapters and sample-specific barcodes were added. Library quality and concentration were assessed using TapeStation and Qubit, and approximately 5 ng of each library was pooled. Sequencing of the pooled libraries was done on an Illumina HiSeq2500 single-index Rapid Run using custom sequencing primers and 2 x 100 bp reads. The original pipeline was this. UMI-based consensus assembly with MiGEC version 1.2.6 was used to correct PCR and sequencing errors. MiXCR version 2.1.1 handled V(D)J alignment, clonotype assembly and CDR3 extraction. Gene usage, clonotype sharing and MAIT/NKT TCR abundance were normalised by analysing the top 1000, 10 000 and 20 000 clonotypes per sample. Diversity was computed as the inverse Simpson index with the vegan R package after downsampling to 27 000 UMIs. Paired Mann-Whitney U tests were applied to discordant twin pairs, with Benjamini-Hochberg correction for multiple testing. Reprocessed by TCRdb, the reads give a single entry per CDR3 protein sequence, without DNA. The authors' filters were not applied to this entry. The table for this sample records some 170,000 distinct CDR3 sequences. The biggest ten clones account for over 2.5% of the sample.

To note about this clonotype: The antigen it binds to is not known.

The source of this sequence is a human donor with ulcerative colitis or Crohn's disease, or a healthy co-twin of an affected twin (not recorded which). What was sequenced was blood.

The CDR3 has the sequence CASSSTGVGYTF. The rearrangement combines TRBV7-2 with TRBJ1-2; TCRdb's assignment of TRBD1 cannot be checked, as there is no DNA. Sequences SGHTA (CDR1) and FQGNSA (CDR2) are obtained from the germline V gene. The CDR3 covers 12 residues, taking in both the cysteine and the phenylalanine. No DNA accompanies this entry.